These T cell receptor beta chains were read from a single sample in a study of T cells in Graves' hyperthyroidism and ophthalmopathy. MiXCR was run by TCRdb on the multiplex PCR reads, yielding one entry per CDR3 protein. The sample has 35,000 to 40,000 distinct CDR3 sequences, around 50% seen once. The specimen sequenced was blood. These receptors were taken from a woman aged 50 to 60 with Graves' hyperthyroidism that later progressed to Graves' ophthalmopathy. Both conserved end residues are part of each CDR3. Each record gives: CDR3 length, V gene, J gene, CDR3 protein.

len: 10; v_gene: TRBV6-7; j_gene: TRBJ2-3; CDR3aa: CASSYSRQYF
len: 16; v_gene: TRBV7-9; j_gene: TRBJ2-1; CDR3aa: CASSPMGLAGGHEQFF
len: 12; v_gene: TRBV10-3; j_gene: TRBJ1-1; CDR3aa: CAIKNPTTEAFF
len: 15; v_gene: TRBV19; j_gene: TRBJ2-7; CDR3aa: CARPTIAGGHYEQYF
len: 14; v_gene: TRBV2; j_gene: .; CDR3aa: CASSALNSNQPQYF
len: 17; v_gene: TRBV29-1; j_gene: TRBJ1-1; CDR3aa: CSVEDAGVRAGFTEAFF
len: 18; v_gene: TRBV20-1; j_gene: TRBJ1-6; CDR3aa: CSARDLRRGSSYNSPLHF
len: 18; v_gene: TRBV6-2/TRBV6-3; j_gene: TRBJ1-6; CDR3aa: CASIPGTGRPVRNSPLHF
len: 13; v_gene: TRBV20-1; j_gene: TRBJ1-5; CDR3aa: CSARQGANQPQHF
len: 14; v_gene: TRBV2; j_gene: TRBJ2-1; CDR3aa: CASGATMIYNEQFF
len: 14; v_gene: TRBV7-3; j_gene: TRBJ1-1; CDR3aa: CASSTTEGATEAFF
len: 12; v_gene: TRBV10-3; j_gene: TRBJ1-1; CDR3aa: CAIKRLGGQAFF
len: 15; v_gene: TRBV5-1; j_gene: TRBJ2-3; CDR3aa: CASSLGTPSTDTQYF
len: 11; v_gene: TRBV20-1; j_gene: TRBJ2-7; CDR3aa: CSARAPIEQYF
len: 14; v_gene: TRBV7-3; j_gene: TRBJ2-1; CDR3aa: CASSQAGGPQEQFF
len: 16; v_gene: TRBV5-8; j_gene: TRBJ2-3; CDR3aa: CASSPNPGLRADTQYF
len: 15; v_gene: TRBV9; j_gene: TRBJ1-2; CDR3aa: CASSVEGQANYGYTF
len: 15; v_gene: TRBV10-3; j_gene: TRBJ2-7; CDR3aa: CAISQTSGSWYEQYF
len: 13; v_gene: TRBV5-1; j_gene: TRBJ2-4; CDR3aa: CASSPGQAGIQYF
len: 15; v_gene: TRBV19; j_gene: TRBJ2-6; CDR3aa: CASSIRGPGANVLTF
len: 15; v_gene: TRBV5-1; j_gene: TRBJ1-6; CDR3aa: CASSLGDGYNSPLHF
len: 14; v_gene: TRBV6-5; j_gene: TRBJ2-7; CDR3aa: CASSYGLAGVEQYF
len: 14; v_gene: TRBV7-9; j_gene: TRBJ2-6; CDR3aa: CASGESSGANVLTF
len: 14; v_gene: TRBV6-6; j_gene: TRBJ1-2; CDR3aa: CTSSSGDVRHGYTF
len: 11; v_gene: TRBV20-1; j_gene: TRBJ2-5; CDR3aa: CSAPSGETQYF
len: 13; v_gene: TRBV20-1; j_gene: TRBJ2-7; CDR3aa: CSAYGTTSYEQYF
len: 16; v_gene: TRBV20-1; j_gene: TRBJ2-7; CDR3aa: CSASPWTSGRPYEQYF
len: 14; v_gene: TRBV6-1; j_gene: TRBJ2-5; CDR3aa: CASSDPQGIETQYF
len: 16; v_gene: TRBV24-1; j_gene: TRBJ2-5; CDR3aa: CATSEPGQGRGETQYF
len: 15; v_gene: TRBV11-2; j_gene: TRBJ2-5; CDR3aa: CASSLGLRLQETQYF
len: 14; v_gene: TRBV5-1; j_gene: TRBJ2-1; CDR3aa: CASSAGLSHNEQFF
len: 12; v_gene: TRBV20-1; j_gene: TRBJ2-5; CDR3aa: CSATLAGETQYF
len: 16; v_gene: TRBV29-1; j_gene: TRBJ1-4; CDR3aa: CSVESVADNEQEKLFF
len: 14; v_gene: TRBV19; j_gene: TRBJ1-2; CDR3aa: CASSTGGLNYGYTF
len: 16; v_gene: TRBV5-4; j_gene: TRBJ1-6; CDR3aa: CASCSLRTGDNSPLHF
len: 15; v_gene: TRBV11-2; j_gene: TRBJ1-6; CDR3aa: CASSPRTGGSSPLHF
len: 12; v_gene: TRBV30; j_gene: TRBJ2-7; CDR3aa: CAWTSSSYEQYF
len: 13; v_gene: TRBV20-1; j_gene: TRBJ2-2; CDR3aa: CSVSRGSTGELFF
len: 13; v_gene: TRBV18; j_gene: TRBJ1-4; CDR3aa: CASSGTENEQLFF
len: 11; v_gene: TRBV2; j_gene: TRBJ1-1; CDR3aa: CASSEALRAFF
len: 21; v_gene: TRBV4-1; j_gene: TRBJ2-5; CDR3aa: CASSRWTSGIFLFPSQETQYF
len: 15; v_gene: TRBV19; j_gene: TRBJ1-1; CDR3aa: CASGTTGSFGSRAFF
len: 12; v_gene: TRBV12-3/TRBV12-4; j_gene: TRBJ1-2; CDR3aa: CGSSSGFHGYTF
len: 13; v_gene: TRBV6-5; j_gene: TRBJ1-2; CDR3aa: CASSYEGIGGYTF
len: 13; v_gene: TRBV6-6; j_gene: TRBJ2-2; CDR3aa: CASRTTGAGELFF
len: 16; v_gene: TRBV5-1; j_gene: TRBJ2-1; CDR3aa: CASSFLEGDPYNEQFF
len: 16; v_gene: TRBV3-1; j_gene: TRBJ1-4; CDR3aa: CASSQVGALLNEKLFF
len: 16; v_gene: TRBV12-3/TRBV12-4; j_gene: TRBJ2-1; CDR3aa: CASSFPLAGAYNVQFF
len: 17; v_gene: TRBV20-1; j_gene: TRBJ2-1; CDR3aa: CSARESGRTSSYNEQFF
len: 14; v_gene: TRBV20-1; j_gene: TRBJ2-1; CDR3aa: CSASRDSFYNEQFF
len: 14; v_gene: TRBV30; j_gene: TRBJ1-1; CDR3aa: CAWSGGRVATEAFF
len: 18; v_gene: TRBV24-1; j_gene: TRBJ1-5; CDR3aa: CATSDPPREFLSNQPQHF
len: 17; v_gene: TRBV19; j_gene: TRBJ2-7; CDR3aa: CASSIPPGLAGPYEQYF